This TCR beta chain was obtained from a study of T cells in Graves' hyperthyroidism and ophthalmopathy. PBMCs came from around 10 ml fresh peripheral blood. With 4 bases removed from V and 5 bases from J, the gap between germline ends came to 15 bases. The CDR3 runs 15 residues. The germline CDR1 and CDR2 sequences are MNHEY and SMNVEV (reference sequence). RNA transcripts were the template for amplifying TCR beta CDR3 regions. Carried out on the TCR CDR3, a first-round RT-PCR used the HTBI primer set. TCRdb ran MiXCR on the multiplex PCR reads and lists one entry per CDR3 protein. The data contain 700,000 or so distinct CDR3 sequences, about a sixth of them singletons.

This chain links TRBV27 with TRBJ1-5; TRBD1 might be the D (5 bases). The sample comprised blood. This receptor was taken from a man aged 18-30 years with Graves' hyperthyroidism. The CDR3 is CASSSMGWGDQPQHF. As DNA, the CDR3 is TGTGCCAGCAGTTCGATGGGGTGGGGGGATCAGCCCCAGCATTTT.